This paragraph reports one T cell receptor (beta chain). Its matching antigen is unknown. V lost 5 bases, J lost 7 bases, and 17 bases lay in between. CDR1 PRHDT and CDR2 FYEKMQ come from the germline V gene (reference sequence). The CDR3 loop spans 14 amino acids. The PCR ran on 60 Vbeta and 13 Jbeta primers. Libraries were prepared by immunoSEQ multiplex PCR; TCRdb keeps only in-frame clonotypes and omits some of them. The sample lists about 200,000 clones; over 65% were seen once. The data were taken from a study of cytomegalovirus exposure and HLA in healthy donors. As for the study in general: Of roughly 360 genotyped donors, 75% to 90% grouped in the Caucasian-associated ancestry cluster. Regarding the study as a whole: The study flagged around 150 TCR beta chains as cytomegalovirus-associated. Across donors, most TCRs were seen rarely, yet some public ones were widespread. Several top significant clusters appeared, in a later analysis, to be linked to common viral pathogens.

The sample taken for sequencing was PBMCs. The sequence was collected from a young woman in good health and CMV-seronegative. J is TRBJ1-2 and V is TRBV13; D may be TRBD1 (5 bases). CDR3 DNA: TGTGCCAGCAGCAACCGGGACTTTCCGGGTGGCTACACCTTC. Its protein product is CASSNRDFPGGYTF.